The clone carrying this T cell receptor (beta chain) was recorded a few times. The target antigen is unknown. Naive CD8 cells comprised CD45RO-negative, CCR7-positively selected cells, excluding terminally differentiated effector memory CD45RA+ cells. Those who donated, Caucasian adults without exception, all lived in Nashville, Tennessee. Germline-derived CDR1 and CDR2 are MNHEY and SMNVEV (reference sequence). V lost 6 bases to trimming and J lost 3 bases; unmatched junction nucleotides: 5. The CDR3 totals 14 residues. This entry comes from a study of shared clonotypes between healthy human individuals. Study-wide results and limits: In having few donors, the study represented limited genetic and exposure-history diversity. Despite large depth, rarefaction showed incomplete sorted-subset sequencing.

Deep-level running was used for the assay. Method: immunoSEQ multiplex PCR; TCRdb's copy keeps in-frame clones and lacks some. The data show almost 700,000 clones, around 92% seen once. The sequenced sample consisted of naive CD8+ T cells sorted from blood. The sequence came from a man aged 25-45 years in good health. The genes are TRBV27 and TRBJ1-5; TRBD1 matches 7 bases. The CDR3 is CASRTGSANQPQHF. The CDR3 nucleotides read TGTGCCAGCAGGACAGGGTCGGCCAATCAGCCCCAGCATTTT.